Each of the 15 T cell receptor beta chains below was sequenced from the same sample in a study of tumor and adjacent non-tumor tissue in lung cancer. The library came from three nested PCR rounds adapted from ARM-PCR protocols. One entry per CDR3 protein results from TCRdb running MiXCR on the multiplex PCR reads. The sample records about 110,000 distinct CDR3 sequences, about 65% being singletons. This sample's RNA came from whole unsorted tissue. Distant lung tissue was collected more than 3 cm away from the tumor edge. Material for sequencing was distant non-tumor lung tissue. The receptors shown here come from a man in his fifties or sixties with non-small cell lung cancer.

A word on this clonotype: This may arise from a read error, as a much more abundant clone is one base away. This rearrangement joins TRBV4-2 to TRBJ2-6; 12 bases map to TRBD1. Germline assignment: CDR1 LGHNA and CDR2 YNFKEQ. The CDR3 runs to 19 residues. The CDR3 DNA follows: TGTGCCAGCAGCCAAGTTGGGACAGGGGGCCCCTCTGGGGCCAACGTCCTGATTTTC. Translation: CASSQVGTGGPSGANVLIF.

This chain joins TRBV4-1 and TRBJ2-2, with D uncertain. Trimming removed 11 bases from V and 6 bases from J, with 25 bases in between. Germline lookup yields CDR1 MGHRA and CDR2 YSYEKL. The CDR3 has 16 amino acids. CDR3 region: CAGNQGQGSAAGELFF. Written as DNA, the CDR3 is TGCGCCGGCAACCAAGGGCAAGGATCCGCCGCCGGGGAGCTGTTTTTT.

With respect to this clonotype: This may be a read error, as it is one base from a much larger clone. The gene calls are TRBV20-1 and TRBJ2-5, with 7 nucleotides matching TRBD1. V lost 8 bases and J lost 4; bases outside the gene matches: 13. This CDR3 spans 14 amino acids. From germline, CDR1 is DFQATT and CDR2 SNEGSKA (reference sequence). The CDR3 loop reads CSTPPDRERETQYF. The CDR3 DNA is TGCAGTACTCCCCCTGACAGGGAAAGAGAGACCCAGTACTTC.

Concerning this clonotype itself: This could be a read error, since a much larger clone is one nucleotide away. The rearrangement uses TRBV10-1 and TRBJ2-5, with D maybe TRBD1 (5 bases). CDR3 length: 13 residues. The germline V gene encodes CDR1 WNHNN and CDR2 SYGVQD (reference sequence). Trimming cost V 4 bases and J 4 bases, with 10 bases left between them. As DNA, the CDR3 is TGCGCCAGCAGTGGACAGCCCCGAGAGACCCAGTACTTC. Protein sequence: CASSGQPRETQYF.

The chain carries TRBV5-1 and TRBJ2-2; D perhaps matches TRBD2 (6 bases). Between the trimmed V and J ends, which lost 2 bases and 0 bases, there was a span of 8 bases. This CDR3 region has 15 residues. Germline values: CDR1 SGHRS, CDR2 YFSETQ. The CDR3, as DNA: TGCGCCAGCAGCTTAGGGACTTCGAACACCGGGGAGCTGTTTTTT. Encoded protein: CASSLGTSNTGELFF.

A remark on this clonotype: This may arise from a read error, as a much more abundant clone is one base away. The chain is built from TRBV6-1 and TRBJ2-5; D is unclear. Per the germline V gene, CDR1 is MNHNS and CDR2 is SASEGT. CDR3 length equals 14 residues. Trimming cost V 2 bases and J 9 bases, with 16 bases left between them. CDR3 loop: CASSESGWVHAQYF. For the CDR3, the DNA is TGTGCCAGCAGTGAATCCGGCTGGGTCCATGCCCAGTACTTC.

This clonotype was recorded at least ten times. The V and J genes are TRBV12-3 or TRBV12-4 and TRBJ1-2; D uncertain. CDR3 length: 13 residues. Trimming pared 6 bases from V and 0 bases from J, leaving 8 bases between. The chain's CDR3 is CASRQVSNYGYTF. Written as DNA, the CDR3 is TGTGCCAGCAGGCAGGTCTCTAACTATGGCTACACCTTC.

There are many counts of this clonotype. CDR3: CASSSPSGPQETQYF. CDR3 sequence (DNA): TGTGCCAGCAGCTCCCCAAGCGGACCTCAAGAGACCCAGTACTTC. This chain uses TRBV5-4 with TRBJ2-5, with TRBD2 as a possible D gene (5 bases). Germline V gene lookup returns CDR1 SGHNT and CDR2 YYREEE (reference sequence). The CDR3 spans 15 residues. Trimming removed 3 bases at V and 2 bases at J, with 14 bases between.

With respect to this clonotype: Given a much more abundant clone one base away, this may be a read error. The chain recombines TRBV6-5 with TRBJ1-1, with 7 bases fitting TRBD1. This CDR3 comprises 13 residues. J was trimmed by 3 bases and V by 5 bases; bases with no gene match: 3. The germline V gene has CDR1 MNHEY and CDR2 SVGAGI. Here the CDR3 reads CASSIDRDTEAFF. CDR3 DNA: TGTGCCAGCAGTATCGACAGGGACACTGAAGCTTTCTTT.

The chain recombines TRBV11-3 with TRBJ2-1, with 8 bases that match TRBD2. V trimming: 1 base; J trimming: 9 bases; junction bases outside the gene matches: 5. This CDR3 has 14 residues. Germline values: CDR1 SGHNT, CDR2 YENEEA. CDR3 nucleotides: TGTGCCAGCAGCTTAGTCGGGAGGGCGACTGAGCAGTTCTTC. This sequence encodes CASSLVGRATEQFF.

The chain has TRBV4-3 and TRBJ2-4; TRBD2 matches 7 bases. The CDR3 is 13 residues long. The germline V gene encodes CDR1 LGHNA and CDR2 YSLEER. Trimming cost V 9 bases and J 10 bases; bases outside gene matches: 12. CDR3 in DNA: TGCGCCAGGAGCTCAAACAAGGGAGGGATTCAGTACTTC. Residues: CARSSNKGGIQYF.

Note on this clonotype: An end of the junction differs from the germline gene, which may be a read error. The chain is built from TRBV5-1 and TRBJ1-3, with 7 nucleotides matching TRBD1. Germline assignment: CDR1 SGHRS and CDR2 YFSETQ. CDR3 length: 16 residues. The CDR3 nucleotides read TGCGCCAGTAGCCAGACCGGGACAGACTCTGGAAACACCATATGTTTT. Its translation is CASSQTGTDSGNTICF.

By sample fraction, this clonotype is medium-sized. The gene calls are TRBV11-3 and TRBJ2-1; D is ambiguous. The CDR3 has 12 residues. Deletions cut 0 bases from V and 10 bases from J, with 7 bases between. Germline-derived CDR1 and CDR2 are SGHNT and YENEEA. The DNA for the CDR3 is TGTGCCAGCAGCTTAGAGGGCGAAGAGCAGTTCTTC. It is translated as CASSLEGEEQFF.

In the case of this clonotype: Given the absence of the conserved phenylalanine or tryptophan at the CDR3 end, a read error is likely. It is unclear where the CDR3 begins or ends on the DNA, so no DNA is shown, and the CDR3 is as TCRdb lists it. The chain employs TRBV14 and TRBJ2-1. Per germline, CDR1 SGHDN and CDR2 FVKESK. The CDR3 length equals 13 residues, ends included. Here the CDR3 reads CASSSNLNKEQFL.

As for this clonotype: Possible read error: a much larger clone is one base away. The J gene is TRBJ2-1, the V gene TRBV4-1; D ambiguous. Germline V gene data show CDR1 as MGHRA and CDR2 as YSYEKL. This CDR3 spans 12 amino acids. CDR3 amino acids: CPSSQDEVEQFF. DNA for the CDR3: TGCCCCAGCAGCCAAGATGAGGTTGAGCAGTTCTTC.